This T cell receptor beta chain was recorded in a study of Ad26.COV2.S vaccination and SARS-CoV-2 variants (dated by TCRdb to about 2021). Regarding the study in general: Vaccine-arm donors came from COV1001, a multicentre, randomized, double-blind, placebo-controlled phase I-IIa trial of Ad26.COV2.S in healthy adults. Ad26.COV2.S was administered intramuscularly at 5 x 10^10 or 1 x 10^11 viral particles, either as a single shot or as two shots given 56 days apart. TCRbeta repertoire sequencing was used to assess the specificity and breadth of SARS-CoV-2-reactive T cell receptors after Ad26.COV2.S vaccination. The TCR-sequenced set comprised approximately 30 samples: some 19 Ad26.COV2.S vaccine recipients, 5 placebo recipients and 8 SARS-CoV-2 convalescent individuals. Participants in the trial were split at random into five groups of five each, receiving low-dose or high-dose Ad26.COV2.S once or twice, or else placebo on both occasions. Blinding of investigators to trial group allocation was maintained during experiments and outcome assessment. General findings and caveats noted by the study authors: The study was not powered for comparison of responses between vaccine doses or regimens. The authors noted that the TCR breadth and depth analyses may have underestimated total T cell responses. Vaccine and placebo recipients had similar non-spike TCR breadth, a finding consistent with the vaccine containing only spike. After vaccination, spike-specific CD8+ and CD4+ T cell responses were reported to show substantial breadth. Compared with placebo recipients, Ad26.COV2.S recipients showed higher spike-specific TCR breadth (P = 0.0014).

Sample treatment or condition, as interpreted from the label and publication: around 19 received Ad26.COV2.S at low or high dose, single or two shots; roughly five received placebo; per-sample allocation not given. Repertoires of vaccine and placebo recipients were sequenced from samples collected on day 63 after the first injection. Between 29 July and 7 August 2020, Cohort 1b enrolled about 27 adults aged 18-55 years at one site in Boston, USA. As a vaccine, Ad26.COV2.S was a replication-incompetent adenovirus type 26 vector that expressed a prefusion-stabilized SARS-CoV-2 spike protein derived from the original Wuhan strain. As concerns this clone: Its antigen has not been determined. There are no base qualities to consult, and no much larger clone falls within one base.

V loses 1 base at its end and J loses 8 bases; junction bases beyond the gene matches: 6. The germline V gene encodes CDR1 SNHLY and CDR2 FYNNEI. From its cysteine to its phenylalanine, the CDR3 spans 14 amino acids. Of the read, only the CDR3 DNA is kept; its 42 bases are in frame from base 1. The immunoSEQ Assay was used to sequence TCRbeta CDR3 regions. After extraction, genomic DNA underwent amplification by bias-controlled multiplex PCR, followed by high-throughput sequencing. In the original analysis: To quantify the absolute abundance of every unique TCRbeta CDR3 region, sequences were collapsed and filtered. Usable DNA was measured by amplifying reference genes present in all nucleated cells, and TCRbeta template counts were normalized to that usable DNA to estimate T cell fraction. Repertoire TCRs were annotated as SARS-CoV-2-specific when V gene, CDR3 amino acid sequence and J gene were exactly matched to a known reactive TCR set. MIRA supplied the reference SARS-CoV-2 TCR set, which was filtered for enrichment in COVID-19-positive ImmuneCODE repertoires so that public or cross-reactive TCRs were removed. Drawing on the MIRA antigens, annotated TCRs were analysed further at the level of specific ORF or position within ORF. Depth was the summed frequency of annotated unique rearrangements, while breadth was defined as annotated unique rearrangements over total unique productive rearrangements. Two-sided Wilcoxon rank-sum tests were used to compare TCR breadth between groups. TCRdb mirrors the immuneACCESS table, restricted to in-frame sequences. Some clones are absent from its copies; in checked studies, under half trace to an unresolved V gene, and the reason for the others is unknown. Clonal size and the V and J genes are those of that table, whereas D and trimming came from the DNA. This sample comprises around 450,000 clones, about 91% of them detected only once. The top ten hold 2.5% of the sample.

The receptor was derived from a person between 18 and 65 years old who received the Ad26.COV2.S COVID-19 vaccine or a placebo. This sample comprised peripheral blood, obtained in a trial of Ad26.COV2.S vaccine versus placebo. Recombination connected TRBV2 to TRBJ1-2, with 8 bases in between that match TRBD1. The DNA sequence is TGTGCCAGCAGTGAAGGCCAGGGGGCGTCGGGCTACACCTTC. This sequence encodes CASSEGQGASGYTF.